Sequencing of this TCR beta chain was carried out in a study of blood T cell repertoires in COVID-19. Study information: Material from acute and convalescent COVID-19 was sourced from the United States, Italy and Spain. Sources were T cells, B-cell-depleted T cells, or PBMCs; the material itself was cDNA or gDNA.

Study members were between about 18 and 95 years old and lived in approximately 25 US regions. Participant-reported clinical history was the basis for cohort assignment. Profiled with immunoSEQ multiplex PCR; TCRdb holds only in-frame clones, not every one. The top ten clones hold roughly 3.5% of a sample with approximately 140,000 clones, 80% to 90% of them seen once. CDR1 and CDR2 from the germline V gene are SQVTM and ANQGSEA. The CDR3 has 13 amino acids. The junction had 3 bases not matched to a gene; V was cut back by 0 bases and J by 6 bases. The TCR originated in a woman aged 50 to 60 with acute COVID-19. Sequenced material: PBMCs or T cells enriched from blood (not recorded which). V is TRBV29-1 and J is TRBJ1-2; 8 positions agree with TRBD1. The CDR3 reads CSVEDGQGNGYTF. CDR3 nucleotide sequence: TGCAGCGTTGAAGATGGACAGGGCAATGGCTACACCTTC.